The clone carrying this T cell receptor (beta chain) has more than one count but fewer than ten. The authors' processing: Researchers report that nucleated cell counts were estimated from reference gene primer amplification. Assay: immunoSEQ multiplex PCR; the TCRdb copy retains only in-frame clones and omits some. Clone size and the V and J calls come from that table; the DNA yielded D and trimming. This sample carries 250,000 to 350,000 clones, around 90% of them seen once, and the ten largest clones take about 2%. This sample was included in a study of blood T cell repertoires in COVID-19. Study-wide context: Collection of acute and convalescent COVID-19 samples took place in the United States, Italy and Spain. PBMCs, B-cell-depleted T cells, or T cells were the source of the cDNA or gDNA that made up the material.

The CDR3 extends over 14 amino acids. Germline lookup yields CDR1 GTSNPN and CDR2 SVGIG (reference sequence). Trimming took off 4 bases at V and 0 bases at J, with 10 bases between the two ends. The V and J genes are TRBV30 and TRBJ2-1; D is possibly TRBD2 (5 bases). Sequences were obtained from peripheral blood. The TCR was taken from a woman in her forties or fifties who had recovered from COVID-19. CDR3 sequence: CAWIGESSYNEQFF. The CDR3 nucleotides are TGTGCCTGGATCGGGGAGAGCTCCTACAATGAGCAGTTCTTC.